This T cell receptor beta chain was identified in a study of blood T cell repertoires in COVID-19. Whole-study context: Sources were T cells, B-cell-depleted T cells, or PBMCs; the material itself was cDNA or gDNA.

Trimming cost V 0 bases and J 5 bases, with 7 bases left between them. Looked up from germline, CDR1 is LGHNA and CDR2 is YNFKEQ. The CDR3 loop spans 13 amino acids. Using immunoSEQ multiplex PCR, the repertoire was profiled, and TCRdb retains in-frame clones only, with some absent. This sample has 100,000 or so clones; 82% occur once, and the top ten carry 11%. This receptor was identified in a man in his sixties or seventies with active or convalescent COVID-19. This sequence joins TRBV4-2 and TRBJ1-1; D not certain. Input material: peripheral blood. The CDR3 loop reads CASSQDSQTEAFF. For the CDR3, the DNA is TGTGCCAGCAGCCAAGATAGCCAGACTGAAGCTTTCTTT.